The 32 T cell receptor beta chains listed next were all sequenced from one sample in a study of read filtering for tumor transcriptome and immune sequencing. From about 400 ng of RNA, a library with molecular barcoded alpha/delta and beta/gamma adaptors was made. One entry per CDR3 protein results from TCRdb running MiXCR on the reads. The table records tens of thousands of distinct CDR3 sequences, approximately 18% of them present only once. What was sequenced was a population of CD138-negative cells sorted from bone marrow. These receptor sequences come from a donor aged 40 or over with multiple myeloma.

Concerning this clonotype itself: A read error is possible here, since a much larger clone lies one base away. The CDR3 carries no conserved terminal phenylalanine or tryptophan, so it likely arises from a read error. The chain is built from TRBV5-5 and TRBJ1-5; tentative D call: TRBD1 (5 bases). V was cut by 3 bases and J by 9 bases, with 19 bases left in between. CDR1 is SGHKS, CDR2 YYEKEE, per germline (reference sequence). This CDR3 has 15 residues. The CDR3 nucleotides read TGTGCCAGCAGCTCAATAGACAGCGCGAAGTTGCCCCAGCATATT. Amino acid sequence: CASSSIDSAKLPQHI.

This clonotype occurred a few times. Because it lacks the conserved phenylalanine or tryptophan at the end, this CDR3 is likely a read error. The chain combines TRBV10-3 with TRBJ2-7; D may be TRBD1 or TRBD2 (5 bases each). The CDR3 runs 17 residues. With 5 bases removed from V and 4 bases from J, the gap between germline ends came to 24 bases. Looked up from germline, CDR1 is ENHRY and CDR2 is SYGVKD. CDR3 residues: CAISSPVPGPNPYEQYS. DNA for the CDR3: TGTGCCATCAGTTCTCCCGTCCCGGGACCCAACCCGTACGAGCAGTACTCC.

The sample holds many counts of this clonotype. Germline and junction disagree at one end, which may indicate a read error. This chain joins TRBV19 and TRBJ2-3, with TRBD2 matching 9 bases. CDR3 size: 13 residues. Germline values: CDR1 LNHDA, CDR2 SQIVND (reference sequence). CDR3 sequence reads: CASSSGSEDTQYF. In DNA form, the CDR3 reads TGTGCCAGCAGTAGCGGGAGCGAGGATACGCAGTATTTT.

This clonotype was seen many times. The chain links TRBV7-2 to TRBJ2-3; D is unresolved. The V gene lost 1 base and the J gene lost 0 bases, with 5 bases spanning the gap. From germline, CDR1 is SGHTA and CDR2 FQGNSA. The CDR3 is made up of 14 amino acids. The CDR3 nucleotides read TGTGCCAGCAGCTTAGGACCTAGCACAGATACGCAGTATTTT. It encodes CASSLGPSTDTQYF.

This clonotype was found once. This could be a read error, since a much larger clone is one nucleotide away. The chain couples TRBV12-3 or TRBV12-4 to TRBJ2-7; TRBD1 is a possible D gene (5 bases). The CDR3 has 15 residues. CDR3 region: CASGLRGSVTYEQYF. Here the CDR3 DNA reads TGTGCCAGCGGTTTAAGGGGTTCGGTCACCTACGAGCAGTACTTC.

This clonotype was seen ten or more times. This chain connects TRBV24-1 to TRBJ2-5; D possibly corresponds to TRBD1 (5 bases). CDR3 length: 16 amino acids. The V and J ends lost 0 bases and 6 bases respectively, with 16 bases between them. Germline V lookup: CDR1 KGHDR, CDR2 SFDVKD. For the CDR3, the DNA is TGTGCCACCAGTGATTTGCGCGACAGTCGGAAAAAGACCCAGTACTTC. Amino acids: CATSDLRDSRKKTQYF.

This clonotype was picked up many times. The J gene is TRBJ2-3, the V gene TRBV6-2 or TRBV6-3; a possible D gene is TRBD2 (5 bases). With 5 bases removed from V and 6 bases from J, the gap between germline ends came to 24 bases. Looked up from germline, CDR1 is MNHEY and CDR2 is SVGEGT. There are 17 residues in the CDR3. As DNA, the CDR3 is TGTGCCAGCAGTCCCACCCTACAGCCCCTGGGAGAGGATACGCAGTATTTT. Protein product: CASSPTLQPLGEDTQYF.

The CDR3 is CASSLETGWDTEAFF. CDR3 coding DNA: TGTGCCAGCAGCTTAGAGACAGGATGGGACACTGAAGCTTTCTTT. The rearrangement joins TRBV7-4 to TRBJ1-1; D is possibly TRBD1 (6 bases). The CDR3 sequence is 15 residues long. Germline V lookup: CDR1 SGHVT, CDR2 SQSDAQ. V shed 1 base and J shed 3 bases, with 12 bases lying between them. The full variable domain, with the rest looked up from reference TRBV7-4 and TRBJ1-1, is GAGVSQSPRYKVAKRGRDVALRCDSISGHVTLYWYRQTLGQGSEVLTYSQSDAQRDKSGRPSGRFSAERPERSVSTLKIQRTEQGDSAVYLCASSLETGWDTEAFFGQGTRLTVV.

In its sample, this clonotype was seen a few times. The chain recombines TRBV7-9 with TRBJ2-5, with 9 bases that match TRBD2. CDR1 is SEHNR, CDR2 FQNEAQ, per germline (reference sequence). The CDR3 contains 15 residues. Germline trimming cut 5 bases from V and 5 bases from J; bases unmatched to any gene: 9. The CDR3 sequence is CASSRGRAYGETQYF. The CDR3 DNA reads as TGTGCCAGCAGCCGCGGGAGGGCCTATGGCGAGACCCAGTACTTC.

As regards this clonotype: This could be a read error, since a much larger clone is one nucleotide away. The chain employs TRBV28 and TRBJ2-1; D is tentatively TRBD1 or TRBD2 (5 bases each). Germline-derived CDR1 and CDR2 are MDHEN and SYDVKM. The CDR3 consists of 16 residues. CDR3 in DNA: TGTGCCAGCAGTCCAGCGGAGGTTCGAGGGGCCAATGGGCAGTTCTTC. It translates to CASSPAEVRGANGQFF.

The sample holds many counts of this clonotype. The V and J genes are TRBV19 and TRBJ2-1, with D possibly matching TRBD2 (6 bases). Trimming took 6 bases from V and 7 from J, leaving 16 bases between them. CDR1 LNHDA and CDR2 SQIVND come from the germline V gene (reference sequence). The length of the CDR3 is 14 residues. The chain's CDR3 is CASRRISGLNEQFF. As DNA, the CDR3 is TGTGCCAGTAGGCGGATTAGCGGCCTGAATGAGCAGTTCTTC.

Worth noting for this clonotype: A much bigger clone sits one base away, suggesting this may be a read error. The chain employs TRBV15 and TRBJ2-3; 9 bases are a match to TRBD2. Germline-derived CDR1 and CDR2 are LNHNV and YYDKDF (reference sequence). The length of the CDR3 is 15 residues. In nucleotides, the CDR3 is TGTACCACCAAAACGGGCGGGAGGGGCACAGATACGCAGTATTTT. Encoded protein: CTTKTGGRGTDTQYF.

There are many counts of this clonotype. This chain connects TRBV7-2 to TRBJ2-1; 10 positions agree with TRBD2. Germline V CDR1 and CDR2: SGHTA, FQGNSA. Unmatched junction bases numbered 4, after V lost 5 bases and J lost 0 bases. This CDR3 is 16 amino acids long. CDR3 sequence reads: CASSHSSGSSYNEQFF. CDR3 coding DNA: TGTGCCAGCAGCCACTCTAGCGGGAGCTCCTACAATGAGCAGTTCTTC. The full variable domain, completed using reference TRBV7-2 and TRBJ2-1, is GAGVSQSPSNKVTEKGKDVELRCDPISGHTALYWYRQSLGQGLEFLIYFQGNSAPDKSGLPSDRFSAERTGGSVSTLTIQRTQQEDSAVYLCASSHSSGSSYNEQFFGPGTRLTVL.

This clonotype was observed a single time. The missing conserved phenylalanine or tryptophan at the end of this CDR3 makes a read error likely. V gene TRBV11-3 combines with J gene TRBJ2-2; 11 nucleotides agree with TRBD1. Per the germline V gene, CDR1 is SGHNT and CDR2 is YENEEA. V lost 5 bases, J lost 8 bases, and 10 bases stayed unmatched. This CDR3 contains 16 residues. CDR3 nucleotide sequence: TGTGCCAGCAGCGGCGGGACAGGGGGTGAAACTGGGGAGCTGTTTTCT. It translates to CASSGGTGGETGELFS.

The CDR3 DNA reads TGTGCCAGCGAGGGCGCCTGGGGGGCCTCTGGGGCCAACGTCCTGACTTTC. Translation gives CASEGAWGASGANVLTF. This chain uses TRBV6-2 or TRBV6-3 with TRBJ2-6; the D call may be TRBD1 or TRBD2 (6 bases each). The CDR3 has 17 amino acids. In germline, CDR1 is MNHEY, CDR2 SVGEGT. Trimming took off 8 bases at V and 0 bases at J, with 17 bases between the two ends.

This chain links TRBV6-2 or TRBV6-3 with TRBJ2-1; D perhaps matches TRBD2 (6 bases). V lost 6 bases to trimming and J lost 9 bases, with 18 bases between them. CDR3 length: 14 residues. CDR1 and CDR2 (germline): MNHEY, SVGEGT. The CDR3 sequence is CASSTGDQRREQFF. The CDR3 DNA is TGTGCCAGCAGCACGGGGGACCAGAGGCGTGAGCAGTTCTTC.

This clonotype has at least ten counts. V and J are TRBV7-2 and TRBJ2-5; D remains ambiguous. The CDR3 has 13 amino acids. Trimming took off 3 bases at V and 2 bases at J, with 7 bases between the two ends. From germline, CDR1 is SGHTA and CDR2 FQGNSA. The CDR3 DNA reads TGTGCCAGCAGCTTCTCGAATCAAGAGACCCAGTACTTC. This translates into CASSFSNQETQYF.

To note about this clonotype: One base away lies a much larger clone, so this may be a sequencing read error. This rearrangement joins TRBV18 to TRBJ2-6; TRBD1 agrees at 9 bases. The CDR3 is made up of 20 amino acids. Germline V gene data show CDR1 as KGHSH and CDR2 as LQKENI. Written as DNA, the CDR3 is TGTGCCAGCTCACTCCCACGCTGGGACAGGGTTTCGTCTGGGGCCAACGTCCCGACTTTC. It yields the protein CASSLPRWDRVSSGANVPTF.

Of note for this clonotype: A much larger clone lies one base from this, so it may be a read error. The rearrangement links TRBV19 to TRBJ2-5; the D is unclear. This CDR3 spans 13 amino acids. Trimming took off 2 bases at V and 4 bases at J, with 8 bases between the two ends. Germline CDR1 reads LNHDA; CDR2 reads SQIVND (reference sequence). CDR3 in amino acids: CASSIRGSETQYF. CDR3 in DNA: TGTGCCAGTAGTATACGTGGATCAGAGACCCAGTACTTC.

This clonotype came up many times. This chain connects TRBV6-2 or TRBV6-3 to TRBJ2-1, with 9 positions matching TRBD2. Germline V gives CDR1 MNHEY, CDR2 SVGEGT. The V and J ends lost 2 bases and 0 bases, in that order; junction bases with no gene match: 2. The CDR3 sequence is 16 residues long. The CDR3 is CASSYKRGVSYNEQFF. The CDR3, as DNA: TGTGCCAGCAGTTACAAGCGGGGGGTCTCCTACAATGAGCAGTTCTTC.

This clonotype has at least ten counts. The J gene is TRBJ2-5, the V gene TRBV5-1, with TRBD2 matching 9 bases. Germline CDR1 SGHRS, CDR2 YFSETQ. CDR3 size: 15 residues. The junction had 6 bases not matched to a gene; V was cut back by 4 bases and J by 2 bases. Here the CDR3 reads CASSLAGIGQETQYF. As DNA, the CDR3 is TGCGCCAGCAGCCTAGCGGGGATTGGACAAGAGACCCAGTACTTC.

This clonotype has at least ten counts. The rearrangement links TRBV18 to TRBJ2-5; 7 bases agree with TRBD1. CDR3 length equals 16 residues. The germline gives CDR1 KGHSH, CDR2 LQKENI. The junction had 12 bases not matched to a gene; V was cut back by 3 bases and J by 5 bases. For the CDR3, the DNA is TGTGCCAGCTCACCGCAGAGACAGGGTCCGGGGGAGACCCAGTACTTC. Amino acids: CASSPQRQGPGETQYF.

This clonotype was picked up a small number of times. This chain joins TRBV19 and TRBJ1-5, with D maybe TRBD1 (5 bases). CDR3 length: 16 amino acids. Germline values: CDR1 LNHDA, CDR2 SQIVND (reference sequence). V shed 6 bases and J shed 3 bases, with 18 bases lying between them. The CDR3 DNA follows: TGTGCCAGTAGGCGTTATCAGGGCAGCGCCAATCAGCCCCAGCATTTT. Amino acids: CASRRYQGSANQPQHF.

This clonotype was recorded many times. J is TRBJ2-4 and V is TRBV5-1; tentatively, D is TRBD1 (6 bases). The CDR3 has 14 amino acids. V gave up 6 bases and J gave up 3 bases, with 13 bases separating them. CDR1 is SGHRS, CDR2 YFSETQ, per germline. CDR3 loop: CASKQTGGKNIQYF. CDR3 DNA sequence: TGCGCCAGCAAGCAGACAGGAGGCAAAAACATTCAGTACTTC.

This clonotype was counted between two and nine times. The chain combines TRBV6-6 with TRBJ1-4; 10 nucleotides agree with TRBD1. Germline CDR1 MNHNY, CDR2 SVGAGI (reference sequence). The CDR3 contains 15 residues. Germline trimming cut 4 bases from V and 7 bases from J; bases unmatched to any gene: 6. CDR3 sequence reads: CASSSGQGGREKLFF. CDR3 in DNA: TGTGCCAGCAGTTCCGGACAGGGGGGGCGTGAAAAACTGTTTTTT.

This clonotype was counted between two and nine times. This chain uses TRBV18 with TRBJ1-2; D uncertain. CDR1 is KGHSH, CDR2 LQKENI, per germline. This CDR3 comprises 14 residues. Trimming removed 2 bases from V and 2 bases from J, with 9 bases in between. The CDR3 DNA follows: TGTGCCAGCTCACCATCCAGCCCCAACTATGGCTACACCTTC. Translation gives CASSPSSPNYGYTF.

The count of this clonotype is one. This may come from a read error, since a much larger clone is one base off. V gene TRBV29-1 combines with J gene TRBJ1-1; D not resolved. This CDR3 is 11 amino acids long. CDR1 and CDR2 from the germline V gene are SQVTM and ANQGSEA. V lost 5 bases and J 9 bases, leaving 13 bases between the germline ends. CDR3: CSVSWGTKAFF. CDR3 DNA sequence: TGCAGCGTTTCCTGGGGAACTAAAGCTTTCTTT.

The rearrangement uses TRBV19 and TRBJ2-7, with 7 bases that match TRBD2. This CDR3 is built from 14 residues. With V trimmed by 8 bases and J by 4 bases, 11 bases remained unmatched. Per the germline V gene, CDR1 is LNHDA and CDR2 is SQIVND (reference sequence). CDR3: CASAREVQGYEQYF. The CDR3 nucleotides are TGTGCCAGTGCTCGGGAGGTCCAGGGTTACGAGCAGTACTTC.

This clonotype has ten or more counts. The chain couples TRBV7-2 to TRBJ1-1, with 9 bases aligning to TRBD1. CDR1 is SGHTA, CDR2 FQGNSA, per germline. This CDR3 is 14 amino acids long. V lost 5 bases to trimming and J lost 6 bases; unmatched junction nucleotides: 7. The CDR3 bases are TGTGCCAGCAGCCTAGACAGGGGGAAGGCTGAAGCTTTCTTT. Protein product: CASSLDRGKAEAFF.

This clonotype showed up many times. The V gene is TRBV20-1, the J gene TRBJ2-5, with D perhaps matching TRBD2 (7 bases). The CDR3 has 14 residues. CDR1 is DFQATT, CDR2 SNEGSKA, per germline (reference sequence). V lost 0 bases and J lost 7, with 15 bases in between. The CDR3 DNA reads as TGCAGTGCTAGAGATCGGCGGGGGCCGGGGACCCAGTACTTC. Translation: CSARDRRGPGTQYF.

This clonotype was counted only a few times. A much larger clone sits a single nucleotide away, making a read error possible. This CDR3 fails to terminate in the conserved phenylalanine or tryptophan, so it likely reflects a read error. The V and J genes are TRBV20-1 and TRBJ2-5; a possible D gene is TRBD2 (5 bases). Looked up from germline, CDR1 is DFQATT and CDR2 is SNEGSKA (reference sequence). The ends were cut back, 6 bases at V and 5 bases at J, with 16 bases in the middle. This CDR3 comprises 13 residues. The CDR3, as DNA: TGCAGTGCCCAAATCTCTAGCCTTGAGACCCAGTACCTC. Residues: CSAQISSLETQYL.

Concerning this clonotype itself: An end of the junction does not agree with germline; a read error may underlie this. This chain joins TRBV12-3 or TRBV12-4 and TRBJ2-7, with D perhaps matching TRBD1 or TRBD2 (5 bases each). This CDR3 is built from 15 residues. CDR3 in DNA: TGTGCCAGCGGTTTAGCGACTTTTCAGGGACACGAGCAGTACTTC. Protein product: CASGLATFQGHEQYF.